The 7 T cell receptor beta chains below come from one sample, sequenced in a study of HIV-infected patients and healthy controls (dated by TCRdb to the mid-2010s). The library was obtained by 5' RACE. This sample was sequenced with an Illumina MiSeq. SuperScript III was used to reverse transcribe 500 ng RNA with primers targeting the alpha and beta constant regions. Separate alpha and beta chain libraries were generated by chain-specific third strand synthesis with multiplexing indices. The raw public reads went through TCRdb reprocessing: fastp at Q25, MiXCR clone calling, in-frame beta chains kept. One record per CDR3 amino acid sequence lists the most common genes and DNA. The sample has about 6,000 distinct CDR3 sequences on record, about 10% of them singletons. The ten biggest clones cover 9.5% to 15% of the sample. Whole blood was used without fractionating the cells, so the repertoire represented all peripheral T cells without sorting.

The material sequenced was blood, taken before antiretroviral therapy. Receptor source: an adult with HIV infection.

Judged by abundance, this clonotype is medium-sized. J is TRBJ2-3 and V is TRBV27, with TRBD2 matching 8 bases. Germline-derived CDR1 and CDR2 are MNHEY and SMNVEV (reference sequence). The CDR3 has 16 amino acids. Losses at the gene ends were 5 bases for V and 4 bases for J; bases not matched to a gene: 11. CDR3: CASSPPPGGAADTQYF. The CDR3 DNA reads as TGTGCCAGCAGTCCCCCCCCGGGGGGGGCGGCAGATACGCAGTATTTT.

This clonotype ranks as medium-sized (0.01 to 0.1%). The CDR3 protein is CASSQARGGPDTQYF. For the CDR3, the DNA is TGCGCCAGCAGCCAAGCGCGGGGGGGCCCTGATACGCAGTATTTT. V usage is TRBV4-1 and J usage is TRBJ2-3; 9 nucleotides agree with TRBD2. There are 15 residues in the CDR3. V was clipped by 1 base and J by 6 bases; unmatched bases: 5. Germline CDR1 reads MGHRA; CDR2 reads YSYEKL.

This clonotype was detected a few times. The chain couples TRBV5-1 to TRBJ1-1, with a tentative D call TRBD1 (6 bases). CDR3 length equals 14 residues. The V and J ends lost 3 bases and 4 bases respectively, with 13 bases between them. The germline gives CDR1 SGHRS, CDR2 YFSETQ. The CDR3 reads CASSSTGGLTEAFF. For the CDR3, the DNA is TGCGCCAGCAGCTCGACAGGAGGACTCACTGAAGCTTTCTTT.

At least ten counts were recorded for this clonotype. The rearrangement uses TRBV6-5 and TRBJ1-3; D uncertain. From germline, CDR1 is MNHEY and CDR2 SVGAGI. V lost 0 bases and J 2 bases, leaving 11 bases between the germline ends. The CDR3 sequence is 16 residues long. The CDR3 region is CASSYSYPRPGNTIYF. The CDR3 nucleotides are TGTGCCAGCAGTTACTCGTACCCACGCCCTGGAAACACCATATATTTT.

This clonotype is categorized as medium-sized (0.01 to 0.1%). V gene TRBV2 combines with J gene TRBJ2-5; 9 positions match TRBD2. The CDR3 is made up of 15 amino acids. The junction had 4 bases not matched to a gene; V was cut back by 5 bases and J by 0 bases. In germline, CDR1 is SNHLY, CDR2 FYNNEI. The DNA of the CDR3 is TGTGCCAGCAGTCCGACTAGCGGAAACCAAGAGACCCAGTACTTC. Protein product: CASSPTSGNQETQYF. Filled out from reference TRBV2 and TRBJ2-5, the complete variable domain reads EPEVTQTPSHQVTQMGQEVILRCVPISNHLYFYWYRQILGQKVEFLVSFYNNEISEKSEIFDDQFSVERPDGSNFTLKIRSTKLEDSAMYFCASSPTSGNQETQYFGPGTRLLVL.

This clonotype was seen more than once but under ten times. V gene TRBV29-1 combines with J gene TRBJ1-1; 7 bases agree with TRBD1. J gave up 7 bases and V 2 bases, and 4 bases lay outside the gene matches. Germline loops: CDR1 SQVTM, CDR2 ANQGSEA. This CDR3 is 12 amino acids long. The CDR3 sequence: CSVERGPREAFF. In nucleotides, the CDR3 is TGCAGCGTTGAAAGGGGGCCGCGTGAAGCTTTCTTT.

This clonotype occurred a few times. V is TRBV6-4 and J is TRBJ2-3; D perhaps matches TRBD1 (6 bases). The V and J ends lost 3 bases and 5 bases respectively, with 9 bases between them. Germline V CDR1 and CDR2: MRHNA, SNTAGT. CDR3 length equals 13 residues. DNA for the CDR3: TGTGCCAGCAGTGAAGGGGGAGTAGATACGCAGTATTTT. This sequence encodes CASSEGGVDTQYF.